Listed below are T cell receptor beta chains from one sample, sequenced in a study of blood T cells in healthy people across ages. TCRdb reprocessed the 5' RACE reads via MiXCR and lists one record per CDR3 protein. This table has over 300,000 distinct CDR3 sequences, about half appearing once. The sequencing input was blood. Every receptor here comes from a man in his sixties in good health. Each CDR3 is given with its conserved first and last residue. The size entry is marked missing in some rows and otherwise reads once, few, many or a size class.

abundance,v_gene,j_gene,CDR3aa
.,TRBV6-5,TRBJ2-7,CASSLSWTGAYEQYF
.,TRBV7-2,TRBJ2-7,CASSFDRGEQYF
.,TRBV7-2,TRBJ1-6,CASSLGTRNSPLHF
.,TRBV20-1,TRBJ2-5,CSASGLAGETQYF
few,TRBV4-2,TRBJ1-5,CASSQDPRLAGQPQHF
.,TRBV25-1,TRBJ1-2,CASSEPRTGRGYTF
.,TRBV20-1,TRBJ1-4,CSARRGANEKLFF
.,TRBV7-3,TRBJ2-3,CASSLTWGLGSTDTQYF
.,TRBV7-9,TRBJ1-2,CASSQTGKANYGYTF
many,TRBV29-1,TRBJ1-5,CSVRTESNQPQHF
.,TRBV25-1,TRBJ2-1,CASSAPVGQLYNEQFF
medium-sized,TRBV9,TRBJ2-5,CASRTGTGQETQYF
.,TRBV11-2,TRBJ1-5,CASSFRDGNQPQHF
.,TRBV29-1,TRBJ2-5,CSVVNRATYERYF
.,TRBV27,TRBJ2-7,CASSLPGLAGEQYF
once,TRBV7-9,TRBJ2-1,CASGLAGVGNEQFF
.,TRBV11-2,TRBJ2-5,CASSLDGGGTQYF
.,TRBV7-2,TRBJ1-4,CASSLDSSLREKLFF
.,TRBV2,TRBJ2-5,CASSVGVLQGTQETQYF
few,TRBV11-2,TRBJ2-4,CASSRGTAPLIQYF
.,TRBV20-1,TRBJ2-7,CSARRAGSSYEQYF
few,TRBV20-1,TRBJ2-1,CSARHAKGTSEFNEQFF
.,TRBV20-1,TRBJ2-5,CSAPPPVKGLQYF
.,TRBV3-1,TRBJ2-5,CASSQDIVKTQYF
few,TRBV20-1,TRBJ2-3,CSARSQSDTQYF
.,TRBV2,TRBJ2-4,CASSEWERQQQYF